The rows below give T cell receptor beta chains drawn from one sample of a study of neoadjuvant nivolumab and ipilimumab in lung cancer. Sequenced by immunoSEQ multiplex PCR; TCRdb stores in-frame clones only, minus some. The profile shows tens of thousands of clones, 92% of them singletons. Sample: peripheral blood, taken after neoadjuvant nivolumab, alone or with ipilimumab, at or shortly before surgery. The receptors here all came from an adult with non-small cell lung cancer. Both conserved end residues are part of each CDR3. The order of the fields is V gene, J gene, CDR3 protein.

TRBV5-5,TRBJ2-7,CASSSSTVSSYEQYF
TRBV7-9,TRBJ2-7,CASSLAGAGEQYF
TRBV6-6,TRBJ2-4,CASSTHPQGEEDIQYF
TRBV27,TRBJ2-7,CASSLGGAGGNEQYF
TRBV5-1,TRBJ2-1,CASSLVGRGPIPGNNEQFF
TRBV19,TRBJ1-2,CASTRGEYGYTF
TRBV11-2,TRBJ2-1,CASSLNSGNDNEQFF
TRBV19,TRBJ1-5,CATRVGPAGNQPQHF
TRBV19,TRBJ2-3,CASSIMGSTDTQYF
TRBV5-1,TRBJ2-5,CASNIDGTLQETQYF
TRBV4-1,TRBJ1-4,CASSPGQVSNEKLFF
TRBV5-1,TRBJ2-7,CASQGTSGLEQYF
TRBV5-1,TRBJ2-5,CASSPRLAASGETQYF
TRBV5-6,TRBJ2-7,CASSLVGQASYEQYF
TRBV5-6,TRBJ2-3,CASSPTLAGDTDTQYF
TRBV20-1,TRBJ2-7,CSARQSYEQYF
TRBV4-1,TRBJ2-4,CASSPNRGYGTKNIQYF
TRBV5-6,TRBJ2-7,CASSFTTGGIGRAPEQYF
TRBV5-4,TRBJ1-2,CASSLYGTEAHGYTF
TRBV9,TRBJ2-7,CASSVGPQAYEQYF
TRBV7-3,TRBJ2-1,CASSLALAGGHEQFF
TRBV28,TRBJ2-4,CASSPRLAGMDIQYF
TRBV7-2,TRBJ1-2,CASSLQGARYGYTF
TRBV5-1,TRBJ2-1,CASSSHLGTGGYNEQFF
TRBV6-5,TRBJ1-5,CASKVVFESNQPQHF
TRBV29-1,TRBJ1-2,CSVELTDYGYTF
TRBV28,TRBJ2-3,CASSPGDAGAGDTQYF
TRBV2,TRBJ2-7,CASSEIRLAYEQYF
TRBV7-2,TRBJ1-1,CASSVGVAEAFF
TRBV9,TRBJ2-7,CASSVQAGGGEQYF
TRBV5-1,TRBJ2-7,CASSLGVKAYEQYF
TRBV6-1,TRBJ2-1,CASSGGNSKQFF
TRBV28,TRBJ2-4,CASSGSPLAKNIQYF
TRBV7-9,TRBJ1-1,CASSPHSGRTNTEAFF
TRBV28,TRBJ1-2,CASAQDNRGGYTF
TRBV2,TRBJ1-2,CASSYSTASLNYGYTF
TRBV29-1,TRBJ1-4,CSVGTAGSNEKLFF
TRBV7-7,TRBJ2-7,CASSFGTGGQYEQYF
TRBV4-1,TRBJ2-5,CASSQRAWTGGQETQYF
TRBV9,TRBJ2-3,CASSVGGRAGDTQYF